This TCR beta chain was sequenced during a study of radiation and T cells in renal cell carcinoma. Turning to the study itself: Nephrectomy followed 15 Gy stereotactic body radiation by 4 weeks. General observations from the study: In blood, top tumor clones expanded by 2 weeks, shrinking by 4.

On this clone: Its matching antigen is unknown.

Time point noted: baseline pretreatment blood. The treatment was: 15 Gy SBRT to primary tumor, nephrectomy 4 weeks later. Serial blood draws occurred at baseline and 2 and 4 weeks post-SBRT. The tumor was a clear cell renal cell carcinoma. TCRdb keeps only in-frame clones here, not all; method: immunoSEQ multiplex PCR. This sample has 140,000 to 150,000 clones; less than 90% occur once, and the top ten carry around 4.4%. The CDR3 spans 16 residues. V was pared by 3 bases and J by 4 bases, with 4 bases of the junction left unmatched. The V gene's germline CDR1 is SQVTM and CDR2 ANQGSEA. The receptor was derived from a woman in her sixties or seventies with renal cell carcinoma. This sequence joins TRBV29-1 and TRBJ2-3; the match to TRBD2 covers 16 bases. Here the sequenced sample was blood, taken from a patient whose treatment included radiotherapy and nephrectomy. In nucleotides, the CDR3 is TGCAGCGTTGATGGGACTAGCGGGGGGGCGTCAGATACGCAGTATTTT. This gives the protein CSVDGTSGGASDTQYF.